The rows below give T cell receptor beta chains drawn from one sample of a study of shared clonotypes between healthy human individuals. Profiling relied on immunoSEQ multiplex PCR, and the TCRdb table lists in-frame clones only, not all of them. The sample has approximately 740,000 clones; over 90% are singletons. Sequencing was carried out using naive CD8+ T cells sorted from blood. These receptors were obtained from a man younger than 45 in good health. CDR3s include the opening cysteine and the closing phenylalanine or tryptophan. A D gene is named only where the DNA matches it firmly. Clone size appears in some rows only: once, few, many, or a class for an expanded clone.

size: -; length: 15; D: TRBD1; V: TRBV5-1; J: TRBJ2-1; DNA: TGCGCCAGCAGCTTGGCCGAGACAGGGGATGATGAGCAGTTCTTC; CDR3: CASSLAETGDDEQFF
size: -; length: 14; D: TRBD1; V: TRBV7-2; J: TRBJ2-2; DNA: TGTGCCAGCGGACAGGGGCGATACACCGGGGAGCTGTTTTTT; CDR3: CASGQGRYTGELFF
size: -; length: 13; D: -; V: TRBV27; J: TRBJ2-2; DNA: TGTGCCAGCAGTTACAGGGTCTCCGGGGAGCTGTTTTTT; CDR3: CASSYRVSGELFF
size: -; length: 13; D: -; V: TRBV11-2; J: TRBJ1-2; DNA: TGTGCCAGCAGTCGTAACTCCTACTATGGCTACACCTTC; CDR3: CASSRNSYYGYTF
size: -; length: 12; D: -; V: TRBV30; J: TRBJ1-3; DNA: TGTGCCTGGGACCTCTTTGGAAACACCATATATTTT; CDR3: CAWDLFGNTIYF
size: -; length: 11; D: -; V: TRBV27; J: TRBJ2-1; DNA: TGTGCCAGCAGTCAAACCAATGAGCAGTTCTTC; CDR3: CASSQTNEQFF
size: -; length: 13; D: TRBD1; V: TRBV29-1; J: TRBJ2-7; DNA: TGCAGCGTGAGGGGGACAGCGACCTACGAGCAGTACTTC; CDR3: CSVRGTATYEQYF
size: few; length: 15; D: -; V: TRBV27; J: TRBJ1-2; DNA: TGTGCCAGCAGTTTAGTGGGCGACAGCCCCTATGGCTACACCTTC; CDR3: CASSLVGDSPYGYTF
size: -; length: 15; D: -; V: TRBV10-3; J: TRBJ2-7; DNA: TGTGCCATCAGTGAGTCGTACCAGGGGACCTACGAGCAGTACTTC; CDR3: CAISESYQGTYEQYF
size: -; length: 13; D: -; V: TRBV13; J: TRBJ2-1; DNA: TGTGCCAGCAGCCACCCGATCCAGAATGAGCAGTTCTTC; CDR3: CASSHPIQNEQFF
size: -; length: 16; D: TRBD1; V: TRBV4-3; J: TRBJ2-3; DNA: TGCGCCAGCAGCCACCTCCCGGGACAGACTACAGATACGCAGTATTTT; CDR3: CASSHLPGQTTDTQYF
size: -; length: 14; D: -; V: TRBV7-9; J: TRBJ2-7; DNA: TGTGCCAGCAGCTCCCGGGTGGGGGCTGAGGAGCAGTACTTC; CDR3: CASSSRVGAEEQYF
size: -; length: 13; D: -; V: TRBV7-2; J: TRBJ1-2; DNA: TGTGCCAGCAGCTCCTGGGGCCCCGATGGCTACACCTTC; CDR3: CASSSWGPDGYTF
size: -; length: 15; D: -; V: TRBV27; J: TRBJ2-7; DNA: TGTGCCAGCAGTTTTATTGGGCAGGAGGGGTACGAGCAGTACTTC; CDR3: CASSFIGQEGYEQYF
size: -; length: 16; D: TRBD1; V: TRBV5-6; J: TRBJ1-5; DNA: TGTGCCAGCAGCTCGACAGGGGGCGACAGCAATCAGCCCCAGCATTTT; CDR3: CASSSTGGDSNQPQHF
size: -; length: 15; D: TRBD2; V: TRBV5-5; J: TRBJ2-7; DNA: TGTGCCAGCAGCTTGTCACTAGCGGGAGGGGACGAGCAGTACTTC; CDR3: CASSLSLAGGDEQYF
size: -; length: 16; D: -; V: TRBV15; J: TRBJ1-5; DNA: TGTGCCACCAGCCTGAGGAGGTGGGGGGCGGGTGAAGCCCAGCATTTT; CDR3: CATSLRRWGAGEAQHF
size: -; length: 14; D: -; V: TRBV27; J: TRBJ2-2; DNA: TGTGCCAGCAGTTTTTGGCAGGAGACCGGGGAGCTGTTTTTT; CDR3: CASSFWQETGELFF
size: -; length: 14; D: TRBD1; V: TRBV19; J: TRBJ2-7; DNA: TGTGCCAGTAGTGTAACGGGACAGAGCTACGAGCAGTACTTC; CDR3: CASSVTGQSYEQYF
size: -; length: 16; D: -; V: TRBV28; J: TRBJ1-1; DNA: TGTGCCAGCAGTCTTTCGGGGGGGAGTATGAACACTGAAGCTTTCTTT; CDR3: CASSLSGGSMNTEAFF
size: -; length: 16; D: -; V: TRBV5-1; J: TRBJ1-1; DNA: TGCGCCAGCAGCCCAGGCGTAAGGGGCGGCGGGACTGAAGCTTTCTTT; CDR3: CASSPGVRGGGTEAFF
size: -; length: 14; D: TRBD1; V: TRBV7-8; J: TRBJ1-5; DNA: TGTGCCAGCAGCGCGGGACAGTCAAATCAGCCCCAGCATTTT; CDR3: CASSAGQSNQPQHF
size: -; length: 16; D: -; V: TRBV7-9; J: TRBJ1-1; DNA: TGTGCCAGCAGCTCCTACAGGGATTCCGGGGACACTGAAGCTTTCTTT; CDR3: CASSSYRDSGDTEAFF
size: -; length: 14; D: -; V: TRBV28; J: TRBJ2-1; DNA: TGTGCCAGCAGTTTTCCAGGGTCCTACAATGAGCAGTTCTTC; CDR3: CASSFPGSYNEQFF
size: -; length: 16; D: TRBD1; V: TRBV7-9; J: TRBJ2-7; DNA: TGTGCCAGCAGGCCCGACAGGGGTATGCGGGTGCGGGAGCAGTACTTC; CDR3: CASRPDRGMRVREQYF
size: few; length: 15; D: -; V: TRBV4-1; J: TRBJ2-7; DNA: TGCGCCAGCAGCCAAACCGGGCCCGGAATCTACGAGCAGTACTTC; CDR3: CASSQTGPGIYEQYF
size: -; length: 12; D: -; V: TRBV2; J: TRBJ2-1; DNA: TGTGCCAGCAAAGGGCGGTACAATGAGCAGTTCTTC; CDR3: CASKGRYNEQFF
size: -; length: 16; D: -; V: TRBV15; J: TRBJ2-1; DNA: TGTGCCACCAGCAGAGATCGGACCGCTATGTCCAATGAGCAGTTCTTC; CDR3: CATSRDRTAMSNEQFF
size: -; length: 16; D: TRBD1; V: TRBV9; J: TRBJ1-1; DNA: TGTGCCAGCAGCGTATTAGGGGACAGCTTTGGCACTGAAGCTTTCTTT; CDR3: CASSVLGDSFGTEAFF
size: -; length: 13; D: -; V: TRBV2; J: TRBJ2-5; DNA: TGTGCCAGCTGGGGGACTTCCCAAGAGACCCAGTACTTC; CDR3: CASWGTSQETQYF
size: -; length: 16; D: -; V: TRBV7-9; J: TRBJ2-3; DNA: TGTGCCAGCAGCGCAGAGAGAGACCTGTATCCAAATACGCAGTATTTT; CDR3: CASSAERDLYPNTQYF
size: -; length: 12; D: TRBD1; V: TRBV29-1; J: TRBJ1-2; DNA: TGCAGCGTAGGGGGGGACAGAGAGGGCTACACCTTC; CDR3: CSVGGDREGYTF
size: -; length: 13; D: -; V: TRBV30; J: TRBJ2-7; DNA: TGTGCCTGGAGGGACAGGAGGGCCTACGAGCAGTACTTC; CDR3: CAWRDRRAYEQYF